The T cell receptor beta chain under discussion was sequenced for a study of T cell responses to AZD1222 COVID-19 vaccine. Germline loops: CDR1 SEHNR, CDR2 FQNEAQ (reference sequence). With 5 bases removed from V and 8 bases from J, the gap between germline ends came to 15 bases. The CDR3 loop spans 14 amino acids. Profiled with immunoSEQ multiplex PCR; TCRdb holds only in-frame clones, not every one. The repertoire holds roughly 140,000 clones, with around nine tenths as singletons. This material consisted of peripheral blood, taken on day 0 of AZD1222 vaccination. The genes are TRBV7-9 and TRBJ1-4, with D maybe TRBD1 (5 bases). The clonotype originates from an adult in good health. The CDR3 loop is CASSPGTGPEKLFF. The DNA for the CDR3 is TGTGCCAGCAGCCCCGGGACCGGTCCCGAAAAACTGTTTTTT.